Described below is a single TCR beta chain sequence and its context. V lost 5 bases and J 1 base, leaving 17 bases between the germline ends. The CDR3 contains 16 residues. Germline V gives CDR1 LNHDA, CDR2 SQIVND (reference sequence). TCRdb keeps only in-frame clones here, not all; method: immunoSEQ multiplex PCR. The repertoire holds roughly 390,000 clones, with about 85% as singletons. This entry comes from a study of blood T cell repertoires in COVID-19. Sequencing was done on a sample of peripheral blood. The chain employs TRBV19 and TRBJ1-1; a possible D gene is TRBD1 (5 bases). This receptor was obtained from a woman between 18 and 29 years old with acute or convalescent COVID-19. The CDR3 here is CASSVGGRRGNTEAFF. For the CDR3, the DNA is TGTGCCAGTAGTGTCGGGGGGAGGAGAGGGAACACTGAAGCTTTCTTT.